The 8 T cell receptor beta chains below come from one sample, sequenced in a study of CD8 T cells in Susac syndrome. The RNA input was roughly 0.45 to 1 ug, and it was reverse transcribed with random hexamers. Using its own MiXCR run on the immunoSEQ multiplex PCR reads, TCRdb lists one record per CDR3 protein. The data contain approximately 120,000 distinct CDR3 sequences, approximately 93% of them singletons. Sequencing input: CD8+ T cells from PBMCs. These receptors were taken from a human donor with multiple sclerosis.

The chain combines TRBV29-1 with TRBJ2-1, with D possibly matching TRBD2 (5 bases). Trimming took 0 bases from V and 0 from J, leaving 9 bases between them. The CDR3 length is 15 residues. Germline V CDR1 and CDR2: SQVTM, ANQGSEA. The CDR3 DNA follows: TGCAGCGTTGAAGACCCAGCGGACTCCTACAATGAGCAGTTCTTC. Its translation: CSVEDPADSYNEQFF.

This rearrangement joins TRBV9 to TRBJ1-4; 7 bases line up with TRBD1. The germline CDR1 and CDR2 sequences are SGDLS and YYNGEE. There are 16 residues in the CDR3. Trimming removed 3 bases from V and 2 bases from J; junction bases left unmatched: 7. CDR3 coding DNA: TGTGCCAGCAGCGAGGGGACAGCTTCGACTAATGAAAAACTGTTTTTT. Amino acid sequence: CASSEGTASTNEKLFF.

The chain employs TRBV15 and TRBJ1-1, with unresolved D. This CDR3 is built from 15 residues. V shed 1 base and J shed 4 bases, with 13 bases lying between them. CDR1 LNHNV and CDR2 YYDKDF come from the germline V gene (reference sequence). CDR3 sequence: CATSRGVGRSTEAFF. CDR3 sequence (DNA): TGTGCCACCAGCAGAGGAGTAGGGAGAAGCACTGAAGCTTTCTTT.

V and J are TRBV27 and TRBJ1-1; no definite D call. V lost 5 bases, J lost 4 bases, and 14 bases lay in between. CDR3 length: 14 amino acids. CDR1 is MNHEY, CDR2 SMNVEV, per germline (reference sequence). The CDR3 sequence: CASSPFAGGTEAFF. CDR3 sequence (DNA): TGTGCCAGCAGTCCCTTCGCTGGCGGCACTGAAGCTTTCTTT.

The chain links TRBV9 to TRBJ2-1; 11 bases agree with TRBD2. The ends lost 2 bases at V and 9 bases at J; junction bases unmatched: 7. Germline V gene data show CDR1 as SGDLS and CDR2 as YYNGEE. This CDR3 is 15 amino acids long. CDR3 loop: CASSVGSGGAAEQFF. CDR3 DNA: TGTGCCAGCAGCGTTGGTAGCGGGGGGGCCGCTGAGCAGTTCTTC.

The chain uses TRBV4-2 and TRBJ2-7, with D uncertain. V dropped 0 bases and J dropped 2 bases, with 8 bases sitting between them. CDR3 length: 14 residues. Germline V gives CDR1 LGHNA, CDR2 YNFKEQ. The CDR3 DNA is TGTGCCAGCAGCCAAGATGACGGTCCCTACGAGCAGTACTTC. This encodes CASSQDDGPYEQYF.

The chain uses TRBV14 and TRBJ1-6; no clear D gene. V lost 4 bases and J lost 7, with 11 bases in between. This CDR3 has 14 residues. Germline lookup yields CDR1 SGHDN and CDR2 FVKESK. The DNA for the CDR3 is TGTGCCAGCAGCCCCGGTGGCCCAAATTCACCCCTCCACTTT. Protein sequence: CASSPGGPNSPLHF.

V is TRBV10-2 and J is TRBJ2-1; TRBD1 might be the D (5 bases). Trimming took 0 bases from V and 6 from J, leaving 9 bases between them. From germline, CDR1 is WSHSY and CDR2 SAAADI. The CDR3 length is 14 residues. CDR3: CASSESGLVNEQFF. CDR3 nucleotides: TGCGCCAGCAGTGAGTCGGGGCTAGTCAATGAGCAGTTCTTC.